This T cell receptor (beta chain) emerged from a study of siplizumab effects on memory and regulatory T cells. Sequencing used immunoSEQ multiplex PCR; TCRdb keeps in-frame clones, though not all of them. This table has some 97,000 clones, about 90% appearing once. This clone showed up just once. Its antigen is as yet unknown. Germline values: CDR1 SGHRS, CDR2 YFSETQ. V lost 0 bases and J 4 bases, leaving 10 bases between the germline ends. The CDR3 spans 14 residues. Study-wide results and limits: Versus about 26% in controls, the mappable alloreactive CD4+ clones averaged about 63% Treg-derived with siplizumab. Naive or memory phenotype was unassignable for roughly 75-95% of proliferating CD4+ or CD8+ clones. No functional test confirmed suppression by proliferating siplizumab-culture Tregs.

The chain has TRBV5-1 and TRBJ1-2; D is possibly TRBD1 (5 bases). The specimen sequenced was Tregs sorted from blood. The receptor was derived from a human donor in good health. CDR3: CASSLEGAGYGYTF. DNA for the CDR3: TGCGCCAGCAGCTTGGAAGGGGCGGGCTATGGCTACACCTTC.